This T cell receptor (beta chain) was recorded in a study of OX40 agonist ivuxolimab in advanced cancers. There are 15 residues in the CDR3. Deletions cut 6 bases from V and 4 bases from J, with 16 bases between. CDR1 and CDR2 (germline): SNHLY, FYNNEI. The count of this clone is one. TCRdb's table, derived via immunoSEQ multiplex PCR, lists solely in-frame clones and lacks some. The data hold about 71,000 clones, with 86% observed a single time. The chain links TRBV2 to TRBJ1-5, with D possibly TRBD1 on 5 matching bases. Sequencing used CD4+ or CD8+ T cells sorted from blood, obtained in a trial of the OX40 agonist ivuxolimab. The sequence derives from an adult with an advanced solid tumor such as melanoma, head and neck, liver or kidney cancer. CDR3 nucleotide sequence: TGTGCCAGCAGGGCAGGTGGGGCAGGGAATCAGCCCCAGCATTTT. Translation gives CASRAGGAGNQPQHF.